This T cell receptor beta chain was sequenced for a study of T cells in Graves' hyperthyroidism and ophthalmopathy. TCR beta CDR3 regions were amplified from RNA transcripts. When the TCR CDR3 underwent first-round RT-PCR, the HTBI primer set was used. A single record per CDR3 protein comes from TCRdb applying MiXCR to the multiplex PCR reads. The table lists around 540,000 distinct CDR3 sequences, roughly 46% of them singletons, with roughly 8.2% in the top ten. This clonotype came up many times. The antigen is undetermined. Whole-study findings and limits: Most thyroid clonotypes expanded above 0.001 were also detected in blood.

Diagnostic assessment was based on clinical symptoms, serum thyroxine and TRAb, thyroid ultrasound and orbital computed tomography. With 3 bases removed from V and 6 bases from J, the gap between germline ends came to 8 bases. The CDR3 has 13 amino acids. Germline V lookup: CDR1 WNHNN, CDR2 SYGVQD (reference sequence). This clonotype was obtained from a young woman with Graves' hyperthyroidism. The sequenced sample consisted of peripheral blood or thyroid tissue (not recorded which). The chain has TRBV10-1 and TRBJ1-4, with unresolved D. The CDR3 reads CASSDRRDEKLFF. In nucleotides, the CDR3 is TGCGCCAGCAGTGATCGGCGGGATGAAAAACTGTTTTTT.